The 27 T cell receptor beta chains below come from one sample, sequenced in a study of cytomegalovirus exposure and HLA in healthy donors. The PCR was carried out with 60 Vbeta primers and 13 Jbeta primers. Only in-frame clones appear in the TCRdb table, and some are missing; sequencing was by immunoSEQ multiplex PCR. The sample carries about 110,000 clones, about 70% recorded once. The sequencing sample was made of PBMCs. The receptors here all came from a boy under 18 in good health and CMV-seronegative.

This chain connects TRBV4-2 to TRBJ2-1; 12 positions match TRBD2. CDR1 is LGHNA and CDR2 is YNFKEQ in the germline V gene. With 1 base clipped from V and 6 bases from J, the junction kept 4 bases outside the gene matches. The CDR3 has 16 residues. CDR3 in amino acids: CASSQALTSGSNEQFF. The CDR3 coding sequence is TGTGCCAGCAGCCAAGCACTGACTAGCGGGAGCAATGAGCAGTTCTTC.

The genes are TRBV6-6 and TRBJ2-1, with D unclear. Deletions cut 0 bases from V and 7 bases from J, with 10 bases between. Germline CDR1 MNHNY, CDR2 SVGAGI (reference sequence). CDR3 length: 14 amino acids. The CDR3 DNA follows: TGTGCCAGCAGTTACTCGAGCGCCGGGAATGAGCAGTTCTTC. It yields the protein CASSYSSAGNEQFF.

The rearrangement links TRBV2 to TRBJ2-3; 9 nucleotides line up with TRBD2. CDR3 size: 16 residues. Germline loops: CDR1 SNHLY, CDR2 FYNNEI. The V segment lost 2 bases and the J segment 1 base; nucleotides outside the gene matches: 4. CDR3 bases: TGTGCCAGCAGTGAACGAATAGCGGGGGGCACAGATACGCAGTATTTT. It yields the protein CASSERIAGGTDTQYF.

This chain connects TRBV5-1 to TRBJ2-1, with 7 positions matching TRBD2. This CDR3 region has 16 residues. With 0 bases clipped from V and 7 bases from J, the junction kept 10 bases outside the gene matches. Germline assignment: CDR1 SGHRS and CDR2 YFSETQ. CDR3 DNA: TGCGCCAGCAGCTTGGCCGGGGCGGGAGTCGCGAATGAGCAGTTCTTC. It yields the protein CASSLAGAGVANEQFF.

This clone was detected once. This chain uses TRBV4-1 with TRBJ1-5, with D maybe TRBD1 (6 bases). CDR1 and CDR2 from the germline V gene are MGHRA and YSYEKL. There are 16 residues in the CDR3. Trimming removed 1 base from V and 2 bases from J, with 12 bases in between. This CDR3 reads CASSQGTAWGNQPQHF. The CDR3 DNA reads TGCGCCAGCAGCCAAGGGACAGCATGGGGCAATCAGCCCCAGCATTTT.

Only one count was recorded for this clone. The rearrangement joins TRBV7-2 to TRBJ1-3, with D tentatively TRBD1 (6 bases). This CDR3 has 18 residues. V shed 1 base and J shed 7 bases, with 23 bases lying between them. Germline V lookup: CDR1 SGHTA, CDR2 FQGNSA. CDR3 coding DNA: TGTGCCAGCAGCTTAGGACCCCCAACCCTGGCTGGGGGCAACACCATATATTTT. Amino acids: CASSLGPPTLAGGNTIYF.

The J gene is TRBJ1-2, the V gene TRBV28; tentatively, D is TRBD1 (6 bases). The germline CDR1 and CDR2 sequences are MDHEN and SYDVKM. With 0 bases removed from V and 0 bases from J, the gap between germline ends came to 14 bases. This CDR3 contains 17 residues. The CDR3 nucleotides read TGTGCCAGCAGTTTATGGTGGACAGATTCAACTAACTATGGCTACACCTTC. Encoded protein: CASSLWWTDSTNYGYTF.

The CDR3 DNA reads TGTGCCAGCAGCGCCCTGGGACTGACAAACACTGAAGCTTTCTTT. Translating it yields CASSALGLTNTEAFF. V is TRBV9 and J is TRBJ1-1; D is perhaps TRBD1 (5 bases). The CDR3 loop spans 15 amino acids. The ends were cut back, 3 bases at V and 2 bases at J, with 14 bases in the middle. Germline values: CDR1 SGDLS, CDR2 YYNGEE. The complete variable domain, with remaining parts taken from reference TRBV9 and TRBJ1-1, reads DSGVTQTPKHLITATGQRVTLRCSPRSGDLSVYWYQQSLDQGLQFLIQYYNGEERAKGNILERFSAQQFPDLHSELNLSSLELGDSALYFCASSALGLTNTEAFFGQGTRLTVV.

The chain couples TRBV6-6 to TRBJ1-2, with 11 bases aligning to TRBD1. The ends lost 4 bases at V and 8 bases at J; junction bases unmatched: 6. Germline CDR1 is MNHNY and CDR2 is SVGAGI (reference sequence). This CDR3 region has 14 residues. The DNA of the CDR3 is TGTGCCAGCAGTTTAGGACAGGGGGCAGAAGGCTACACCTTC. Amino acids: CASSLGQGAEGYTF.

This clone appeared a single time. V usage is TRBV30 and J usage is TRBJ2-1; D remains ambiguous. V shed 0 bases and J shed 2 bases, with 8 bases lying between them. Germline lookup yields CDR1 GTSNPN and CDR2 SVGIG (reference sequence). This CDR3 spans 14 amino acids. The CDR3, as DNA: TGTGCCTGGAGTGTACAAAAGACCTACAATGAGCAGTTCTTC. It codes for CAWSVQKTYNEQFF.

This chain links TRBV5-6 with TRBJ2-3; D might be TRBD1 (5 bases). V was pared by 2 bases and J by 0 bases, with 10 bases between. The CDR3 runs 15 residues. Germline assignment: CDR1 SGHDT and CDR2 YYEEEE. The CDR3 protein is CASSLAYRSTDTQYF. The CDR3, as DNA: TGTGCCAGCAGCTTAGCTTACAGGAGCACAGATACGCAGTATTTT.

This rearrangement joins TRBV19 to TRBJ2-2, with D perhaps TRBD1 (5 bases). CDR3 length: 13 amino acids. Germline CDR1 reads LNHDA; CDR2 reads SQIVND (reference sequence). V was pared by 5 bases and J by 2 bases, with 6 bases between. In DNA, the CDR3 is TGTGCCAGTAGTGACAGAAACACCGGGGAGCTGTTTTTT. Its translation is CASSDRNTGELFF.

The CDR3 coding sequence is TGTGCCAGCAGCTTTTGGACGGAGGGATCCTACGAGCAGTACTTC. Translation gives CASSFWTEGSYEQYF. The chain is built from TRBV11-2 and TRBJ2-7; TRBD2 is a possible D gene (6 bases). The CDR3 spans 15 residues. Germline V CDR1 and CDR2: SGHAT, FQNNGV. The V and J ends lost 3 bases and 1 base respectively, with 13 bases between them.

The rearrangement links TRBV7-6 to TRBJ2-3; 7 bases fit TRBD2. Germline CDR1 is SGHVS and CDR2 is FNYEAQ. The CDR3 consists of 14 residues. V lost 8 bases and J lost 5; bases outside the gene matches: 10. CDR3 in amino acids: CASSPAGDRDTQYF. Here the CDR3 DNA reads TGTGCCAGCTCTCCGGCGGGAGATAGAGATACGCAGTATTTT. The variable domain in full, completed from reference TRBV7-6 and TRBJ2-3, reads GAGVSQSPRYKVTKRGQDVALRCDPISGHVSLYWYRQALGQGPEFLTYFNYEAQQDKSGLPNDRFSAERPEGSISTLTIQRTEQRDSAMYRCASSPAGDRDTQYFGPGTRLTVL.

This clone was counted a single time. The chain has TRBV4-3 and TRBJ2-1, with 9 bases aligning to TRBD2. There are 17 residues in the CDR3. The junction had 11 bases not matched to a gene; V was cut back by 0 bases and J by 8 bases. The germline CDR1 and CDR2 sequences are LGHNA and YSLEER. The CDR3: CASSQENGAGGPDEQFF. CDR3 sequence (DNA): TGCGCCAGCAGCCAAGAGAACGGCGCGGGGGGGCCCGATGAGCAGTTCTTC.

This clone appeared once. The V and J genes are TRBV25-1 and TRBJ1-1; D uncertain. V lost 4 bases and J lost 3, with 3 bases in between. The CDR3 extends over 11 amino acids. Germline V CDR1 and CDR2: MGHDK, SYGVNS. The CDR3 here is CASSVYTEAFF. The CDR3 nucleotides read TGTGCCAGCAGTGTCTACACTGAAGCTTTCTTT.

The V gene is TRBV19, the J gene TRBJ1-3, with TRBD1 identical over 10 bases. Germline CDR1 is LNHDA and CDR2 is SQIVND (reference sequence). The CDR3 totals 15 residues. Trimming at V came to 5 bases and at J to 3 bases, leaving 4 bases not matched to a gene. For the CDR3, the DNA is TGTGCCAGTAGTCCGAGGGACAGGGGTGGAAACACCATATATTTT. It translates to CASSPRDRGGNTIYF.

This clone was found a few times. J is TRBJ1-1 and V is TRBV2; 7 nucleotides agree with TRBD1. Losses at the gene ends were 4 bases for V and 3 bases for J; bases not matched to a gene: 8. This CDR3 comprises 15 residues. From germline, CDR1 is SNHLY and CDR2 FYNNEI. CDR3 nucleotides: TGTGCCAGCAGTGCTCTACAGGGGCCCTACACTGAAGCTTTCTTT. Protein product: CASSALQGPYTEAFF.

Worth noting for this clone: This specimen includes other DNA sequences encoding the same CDR3. The chain is built from TRBV7-9 and TRBJ2-5; possibly TRBD1 for D (5 bases). Germline values: CDR1 SEHNR, CDR2 FQNEAQ (reference sequence). This CDR3 is built from 15 residues. V gave up 1 base and J gave up 3 bases, with 12 bases separating them. CDR3 sequence: CASSLGLPGKETQYF. The CDR3 DNA reads as TGTGCCAGCAGCTTAGGTTTACCAGGGAAAGAGACCCAGTACTTC.

This clone was detected only a few times. This chain connects TRBV5-6 to TRBJ2-7, with no clear D. From germline, CDR1 is SGHDT and CDR2 YYEEEE. Trimming removed 0 bases from V and 3 bases from J, with 4 bases in between. This CDR3 has 12 residues. CDR3 sequence reads: CASSLDNYEQYF. As DNA, the CDR3 is TGTGCCAGCAGCTTGGACAACTACGAGCAGTACTTC.

The chain uses TRBV5-4 and TRBJ2-7, with 10 bases lining up with TRBD1. V lost 1 base to trimming and J lost 2 bases; unmatched junction nucleotides: 6. The CDR3 contains 16 residues. Germline CDR1 SGHNT, CDR2 YYREEE (reference sequence). The CDR3 loop reads CASSLPGQGRTYEQYF. CDR3 nucleotide sequence: TGTGCCAGCAGCTTGCCGGGACAGGGGAGAACCTACGAGCAGTACTTC.

The genes are TRBV30 and TRBJ2-2; tentatively, D is TRBD1 (6 bases). The germline V and J ends were trimmed by 1 base and 5 bases, with 11 bases remaining between them. Per germline, CDR1 GTSNPN and CDR2 SVGIG (reference sequence). The CDR3 loop spans 14 amino acids. The CDR3 DNA follows: TGTGCCTGGAGTGCGGACAGCCATACCGGGGAGCTGTTTTTT. It translates to CAWSADSHTGELFF.

V usage is TRBV6-6 and J usage is TRBJ1-1; TRBD1 aligns across 9 bases. Per germline, CDR1 MNHNY and CDR2 SVGAGI (reference sequence). V was clipped by 2 bases and J by 1 base; unmatched bases: 5. The CDR3 totals 16 residues. CDR3 sequence reads: CASSYPKQGANTEAFF. The CDR3 nucleotides are TGTGCCAGCAGTTACCCTAAACAGGGGGCGAACACTGAAGCTTTCTTT.

The chain uses TRBV28 and TRBJ2-5, with 11 nucleotides matching TRBD2. V lost 4 bases, J lost 1 base, and 8 bases stayed unmatched. The CDR3 is made up of 17 amino acids. CDR1 MDHEN and CDR2 SYDVKM come from the germline V gene. CDR3: CASSSGLAGGLQETQYF. The DNA for the CDR3 is TGTGCCAGCAGTTCCGGTCTAGCGGGGGGCCTCCAAGAGACCCAGTACTTC.

V usage is TRBV25-1 and J usage is TRBJ1-2; 7 bases line up with TRBD1. From germline, CDR1 is MGHDK and CDR2 SYGVNS. The CDR3 spans 14 residues. V dropped 6 bases and J dropped 4; count of bases not matched to a gene: 8. CDR3 bases: TGTGCCAGCAGGGAAACAGGGGTACGCTATGGCTACACCTTC. It codes for CASRETGVRYGYTF.

The CDR3 DNA reads TGTGCCAGCAGTGTCCAGGGAAGCGGCAATCAGCCCCAGCATTTT. Amino acids: CASSVQGSGNQPQHF. The genes are TRBV2 and TRBJ1-5, with D tentatively TRBD1 (5 bases). This CDR3 is built from 15 residues. Germline CDR1 and CDR2: SNHLY and FYNNEI. Trimming removed 4 bases at V and 2 bases at J, with 12 bases between.

The chain recombines TRBV11-2 with TRBJ1-1, with 10 bases lining up with TRBD1. J lost 6 bases, V lost 6 bases, and 13 bases had no gene match. CDR1 and CDR2 (germline): SGHAT, FQNNGV. The CDR3 length is 16 residues. The CDR3 protein is CASRLTFWDRGAEAFF. The CDR3 DNA is TGTGCCAGCAGGTTGACTTTCTGGGACAGGGGTGCTGAAGCTTTCTTT.